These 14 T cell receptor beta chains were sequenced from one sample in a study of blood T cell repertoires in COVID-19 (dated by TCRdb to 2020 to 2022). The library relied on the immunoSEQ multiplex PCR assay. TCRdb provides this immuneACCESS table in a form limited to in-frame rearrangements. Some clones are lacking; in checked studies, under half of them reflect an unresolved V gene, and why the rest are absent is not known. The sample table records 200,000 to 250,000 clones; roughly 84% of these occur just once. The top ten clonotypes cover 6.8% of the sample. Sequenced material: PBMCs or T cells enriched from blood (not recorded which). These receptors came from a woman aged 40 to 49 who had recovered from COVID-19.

Here the CDR3 reads CASNTGETRGQPQHF. The DNA of the CDR3 is TGTGCCAGTAATACCGGAGAGACAAGGGGTCAGCCCCAGCATTTT. The chain couples TRBV19 to TRBJ1-5, with D possibly being TRBD1 (5 bases). The CDR3 extends over 15 amino acids. The germline CDR1 and CDR2 sequences are LNHDA and SQIVND (reference sequence). V lost 7 bases to trimming and J lost 6 bases, with 19 bases between them.

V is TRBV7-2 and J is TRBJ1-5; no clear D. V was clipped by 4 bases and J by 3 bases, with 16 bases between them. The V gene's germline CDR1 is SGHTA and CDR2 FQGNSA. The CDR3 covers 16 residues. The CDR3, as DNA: TGTGCCAGCAGCTCGGGATTCGGGCAATACAATCAGCCCCAGCATTTT. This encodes CASSSGFGQYNQPQHF. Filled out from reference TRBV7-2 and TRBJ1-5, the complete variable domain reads GAGVSQSPSNKVTEKGKDVELRCDPISGHTALYWYRQSLGQGLEFLIYFQGNSAPDKSGLPSDRFSAERTGGSVSTLTIQRTQQEDSAVYLCASSSGFGQYNQPQHFGDGTRLSIL.

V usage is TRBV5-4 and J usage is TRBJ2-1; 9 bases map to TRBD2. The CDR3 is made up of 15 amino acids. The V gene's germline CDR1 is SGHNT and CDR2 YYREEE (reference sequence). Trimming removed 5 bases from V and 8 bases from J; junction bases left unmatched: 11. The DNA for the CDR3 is TGTGCCAGCAGATTTACCGGGACTAGCCCCGATGAGCAGTTCTTC. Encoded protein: CASRFTGTSPDEQFF.

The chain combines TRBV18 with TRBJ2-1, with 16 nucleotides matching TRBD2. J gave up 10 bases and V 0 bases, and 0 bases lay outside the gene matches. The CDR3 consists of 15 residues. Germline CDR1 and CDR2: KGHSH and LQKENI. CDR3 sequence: CASSPPGLAGGEQFF. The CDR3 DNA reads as TGTGCCAGCTCACCACCGGGACTAGCGGGAGGGGAGCAGTTCTTC. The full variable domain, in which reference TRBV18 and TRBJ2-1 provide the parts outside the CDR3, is NAGVMQNPRHLVRRRGQEARLRCSPMKGHSHVYWYRQLPEEGLKFMVYLQKENIIDESGMPKERFSAEFPKEGPSILRIQQVVRGDSAAYFCASSPPGLAGGEQFFGPGTRLTVL.

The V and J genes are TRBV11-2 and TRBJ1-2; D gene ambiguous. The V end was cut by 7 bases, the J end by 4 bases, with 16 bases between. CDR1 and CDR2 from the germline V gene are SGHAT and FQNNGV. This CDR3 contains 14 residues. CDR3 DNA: TGTGCCAGCAACAAGCCCAGGTTACGCTATGGCTACACCTTC. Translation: CASNKPRLRYGYTF.

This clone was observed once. The DNA for the CDR3 is TGTGCCAGCTCACCTAGCCCTAGCGGGGGCACAGATACGCAGTATTTT. It encodes CASSPSPSGGTDTQYF. This chain links TRBV18 with TRBJ2-3, with 9 bases aligning to TRBD2. CDR3 length: 16 residues. V shed 3 bases, J shed 1 base, and the junction held 5 bases outside the gene matches. CDR1 and CDR2 (germline): KGHSH, LQKENI.

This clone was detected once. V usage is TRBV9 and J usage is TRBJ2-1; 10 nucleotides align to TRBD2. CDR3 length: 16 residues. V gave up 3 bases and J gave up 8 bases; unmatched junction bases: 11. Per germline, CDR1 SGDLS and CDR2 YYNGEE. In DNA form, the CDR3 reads TGTGCCAGCAGCGCCCCTCAAGCGGGAGGGAGTGATGAGCAGTTCTTC. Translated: CASSAPQAGGSDEQFF.

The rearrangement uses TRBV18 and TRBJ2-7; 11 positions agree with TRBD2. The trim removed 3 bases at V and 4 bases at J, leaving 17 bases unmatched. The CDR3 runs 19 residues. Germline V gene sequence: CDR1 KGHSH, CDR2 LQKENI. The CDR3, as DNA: TGTGCCAGCTCACCGGGGCGTCTAGCGGGAGGTATTCCCTGGTACGAGCAGTACTTC. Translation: CASSPGRLAGGIPWYEQYF.

CDR3 DNA sequence: TGTGCCAGCAGCCCCGAGGGGAGGGCCTGGAATGAGCAGTTCTTC. The encoded protein is CASSPEGRAWNEQFF. The chain combines TRBV11-3 with TRBJ2-1, with 7 nucleotides matching TRBD2. V gave up 5 bases and J gave up 7 bases; unmatched junction bases: 11. The CDR3 extends over 15 amino acids. Germline CDR1 reads SGHNT; CDR2 reads YENEEA.

This CDR3 is CASSPPKGGAGKNIQYF. DNA for the CDR3: TGTGCCAGCTCACCTCCGAAAGGGGGCGCAGGCAAAAACATTCAGTACTTC. This chain connects TRBV18 to TRBJ2-4; TRBD1 agrees at 7 bases. This CDR3 is 17 amino acids long. Germline loops: CDR1 KGHSH, CDR2 LQKENI. After removal of 3 bases from V and 3 bases from J, the junction contained 11 bases not matched to a gene.

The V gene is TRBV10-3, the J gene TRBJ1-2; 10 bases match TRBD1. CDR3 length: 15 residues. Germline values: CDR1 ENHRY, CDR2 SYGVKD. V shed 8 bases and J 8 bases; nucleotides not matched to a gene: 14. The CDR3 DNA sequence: TGTGCCATCGGACGGACAGGGGGGAATTTCGACGGCTACACCTTC. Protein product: CAIGRTGGNFDGYTF.

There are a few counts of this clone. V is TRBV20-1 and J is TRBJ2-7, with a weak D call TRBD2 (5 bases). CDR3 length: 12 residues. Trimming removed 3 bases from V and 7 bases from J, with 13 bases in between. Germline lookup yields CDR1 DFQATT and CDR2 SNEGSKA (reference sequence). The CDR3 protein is CSASDGGGEQYF. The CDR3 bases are TGCAGTGCTAGTGACGGAGGTGGGGAGCAGTACTTC.

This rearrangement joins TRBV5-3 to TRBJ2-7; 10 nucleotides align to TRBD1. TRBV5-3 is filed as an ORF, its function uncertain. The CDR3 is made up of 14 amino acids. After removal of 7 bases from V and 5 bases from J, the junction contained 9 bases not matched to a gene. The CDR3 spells CARLRDRGKNEQYF. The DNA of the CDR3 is TGTGCCAGATTACGGGACAGGGGAAAGAACGAGCAGTACTTC.

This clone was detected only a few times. CDR3 sequence reads: CSVDLGLAGLSSYNEQFF. In DNA, the CDR3 is TGCAGCGTCGACCTGGGACTAGCGGGACTCAGCTCCTACAATGAGCAGTTCTTC. This chain joins TRBV29-1 and TRBJ2-1, with 13 bases matching TRBD2. V was clipped by 6 bases and J by 0 bases; unmatched bases: 11. Germline V gene lookup returns CDR1 SQVTM and CDR2 ANQGSEA. The CDR3 has 18 amino acids.